This T cell receptor (beta chain) appears in the sequencing data of a study of blood T cell repertoires in COVID-19 (dated by TCRdb to about 2020). Regarding the complete study: Samples from collaborators originated in the United States, Italy and Spain and spanned both the acute and convalescent phases of COVID-19. The repertoires were released in a freely available public database meant as a resource for research on the immune response to SARS-CoV-2. HLA class I and class II types, where available, came from metadata supplied by the sample provider rather than from assay-based typing. The samples were drawn from two sources: the first 160 participants of the ongoing ImmuneRACE study, and 1,200 or so subjects contributed by 6 global collaborators. The dataset comprised deeply sampled blood TCRbeta repertoires from subjects exposed to, actively infected with, or recovered from COVID-19. The prospective study material was composed of cDNA or gDNA derived from T cells, B-cell-depleted T cells, or PBMCs. Sample metadata almost always included a de-identified subject ID, COVID-19 status, age in years and sex.

A remark on this clone: It lacks a known antigen. Qualities for individual bases were not recorded, and no much larger clone is one base off.

TCRbeta CDR3 regions were amplified from genomic DNA by means of the immunoSEQ Assay, a bias-controlled multiplex PCR. The original methods were these. The number of nucleated cells in each sample was estimated by amplification of reference gene primers within the assay. Sequence reads were collapsed and filtered to measure the absolute abundance of every unique TCRbeta CDR3 rearrangement. For each sample, productive Simpson clonality was calculated as the square root of Simpson's diversity index across productive rearrangements. Here the immuneACCESS table is served through TCRdb, limited to in-frame sequences with V and J called. Missing clones are a known gap in these copies; in checked studies unresolved V genes cover under half, and the rest lacks a known reason. That table gives V, J and clone size, and the DNA gave D and trimming. In this sample the table shows more than 300,000 clones, more than 85% of which occur a single time. The ten largest clones take up approximately 18% of the sample.

Participants in the prospective study were enrolled through a virtual design, were aged about 18 to 90 years, and lived in 24 United States geographic areas. To assign participants to cohorts, the prospective study relied on clinical history that participants themselves reported in a screening survey and a study questionnaire. Recovered participants in ImmuneRACE Cohort 3 were defined as having two consecutive negative NP/OP PCR tests, clearance from a healthcare professional, or resolution of symptoms. In the prospective study, whole blood, serum and a nasopharyngeal or oropharyngeal swab were collected from each participant by mobile phlebotomists. Additional blood draws and questionnaires over an approximately 2-month period could optionally be provided by prospective study participants. Blood samples from the prospective study were shipped frozen or at room temperature prior to DNA extraction.

The germline V gene (reference sequence) supplies CDR1 MNHEY and CDR2 SMNVEV. The junction shows trimming of 3 bases on V and 7 bases on J, plus 10 bases between the germline ends. There are 13 amino acids in the CDR3, from cysteine to phenylalanine inclusive. Only the CDR3 region is kept as DNA, spanning 39 bases read in frame from base 1. Paper-wide results and their limitations: The quantity of clinical and demographic metadata differed by source and by participant and was supplied without curation.

This chain is built from TRBV27 and TRBJ2-1, and the D gene may be TRBD2, 6 bases matching. The receptor comes from a woman in her twenties or thirties who had recovered from COVID-19. The sequencing input was PBMCs or T cells enriched from blood (not recorded which). The DNA sequence is given as TGTGCCAGCAGTTTGATCCGGGGGAATGAGCAGTTCTTC. Translated, this gives CASSLIRGNEQFF.